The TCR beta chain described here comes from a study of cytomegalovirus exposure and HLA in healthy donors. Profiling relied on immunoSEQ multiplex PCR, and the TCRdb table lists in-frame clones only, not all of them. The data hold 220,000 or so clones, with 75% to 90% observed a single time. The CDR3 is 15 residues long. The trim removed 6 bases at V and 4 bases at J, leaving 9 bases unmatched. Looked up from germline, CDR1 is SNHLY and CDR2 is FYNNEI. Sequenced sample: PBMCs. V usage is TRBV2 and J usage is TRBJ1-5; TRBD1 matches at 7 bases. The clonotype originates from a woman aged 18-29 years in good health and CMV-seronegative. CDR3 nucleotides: TGTGCCAGCAGCGTCCAGGGGGGGGGTAATCAGCCCCAGCATTTT. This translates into CASSVQGGGNQPQHF.